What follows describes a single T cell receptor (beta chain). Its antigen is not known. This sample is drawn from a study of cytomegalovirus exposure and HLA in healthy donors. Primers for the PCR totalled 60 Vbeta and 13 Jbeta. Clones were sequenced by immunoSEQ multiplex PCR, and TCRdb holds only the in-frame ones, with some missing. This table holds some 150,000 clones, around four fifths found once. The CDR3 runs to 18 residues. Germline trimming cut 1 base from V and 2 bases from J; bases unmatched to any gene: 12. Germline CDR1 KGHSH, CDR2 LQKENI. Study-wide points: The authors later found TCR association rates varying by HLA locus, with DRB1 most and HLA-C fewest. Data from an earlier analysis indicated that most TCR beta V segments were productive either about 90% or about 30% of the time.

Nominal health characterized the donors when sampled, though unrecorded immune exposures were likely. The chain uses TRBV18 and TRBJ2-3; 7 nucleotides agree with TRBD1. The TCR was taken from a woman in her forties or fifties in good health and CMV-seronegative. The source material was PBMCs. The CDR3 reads CASSPLPGQRIITDTQYF. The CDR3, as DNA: TGTGCCAGCTCACCACTACCGGGACAGCGAATAATCACAGATACGCAGTATTTT.